The entry below describes one TCR beta chain. Its target is unknown. One junction end does not reproduce the germline sequence, and a read error may be involved. The sample originates from a study of T cell responses to AZD1222 COVID-19 vaccine. Study conclusions and caveats: Among AZD1222 vaccinees, only six or seven were seropositive at baseline. The CD4 TCRs associated with vaccination extended across spike and predominated at 160-218 and 743-854.

There are 10 residues in the CDR3. Germline V gene sequence: CDR1 DFQATT, CDR2 SNEGSKA (reference sequence). The protocol was immunoSEQ multiplex PCR, while the TCRdb copy is restricted to in-frame clones and leaves out a portion. The sample yields around 120,000 clones, 90% to 95% seen once. The gene calls are TRBV20-1 and TRBJ2-1; D tentatively fits TRBD1 or TRBD2 (5 bases each). The receptor was isolated from an adult in good health. The sequences come from peripheral blood, collected on day 0 of AZD1222 vaccination. This chain's CDR3 is CSASLGDPVF. CDR3 in DNA: TGCAGTGCTAGTCTTGGGGACCCCGTCTTC.